A selection of T cell receptor beta chains follows, all from one sample in a study of T-cell memory formation after mild COVID-19. TCRdb itself ran the 5' RACE reads through MiXCR, one entry per CDR3 protein. The sample yields around 150,000 distinct CDR3 sequences, around a third seen once. Sequences were obtained from PBMCs or a T cell subset sorted from them (not recorded which). The receptors come from an adult woman who had mild COVID-19 (a few samples of this study predate the infection). Cell type and time point are not known. CDR3s include the opening cysteine and the closing phenylalanine or tryptophan. D genes are given only for firm matches. The size field is filled for only some rows; it gives once, few, many or a size class.

abundance	v_gene	j_gene	d_gene	CDR3aa	CDR3nt
.	TRBV4-1	TRBJ1-1	.	CASSQVQTVGTEAFF	TGCGCCAGCAGCCAAGTTCAAACCGTAGGGACTGAAGCTTTCTTT
few	TRBV5-1	TRBJ2-2	TRBD1	CASSLVGTVDTGELFF	TGCGCCAGCAGCTTGGTTGGGACAGTGGACACCGGGGAGCTGTTTTTT
.	TRBV7-2	TRBJ2-5	TRBD2	CASSLAWRGGRETQYF	TGTGCCAGCAGCTTAGCCTGGCGGGGGGGCCGGGAGACCCAGTACTTC
.	TRBV7-2	TRBJ1-1	TRBD1	CASSSYRGRDTEAFF	TGTGCCAGCAGCTCCTACAGGGGGCGAGACACTGAAGCTTTCTTT
.	TRBV6-5	TRBJ2-7	TRBD1	CASSTPGDRKNEQYF	TGTGCCAGCAGTACACCCGGGGACAGGAAAAACGAGCAGTACTTC
.	TRBV7-8	TRBJ1-1	TRBD1	CASSPQGNDAEAFF	TGTGCCAGCAGCCCACAGGGGAATGATGCTGAAGCTTTCTTT
.	TRBV2	TRBJ1-1	.	CASQLQPNTEAFF	TGTGCCAGCCAACTACAGCCGAACACTGAAGCTTTCTTT
.	TRBV12-3/TRBV12-4	TRBJ1-1	.	CASSPGPRQAFF	TGTGCCAGCAGTCCCGGTCCCCGGCAAGCTTTCTTT
few	TRBV20-1	TRBJ2-1	.	CSARTGKIEQFF	TGCAGTGCTAGAACTGGGAAGATTGAGCAGTTCTTC
.	TRBV9	TRBJ1-2	.	CASSGPTGHNYGYTF	TGTGCCAGCAGCGGGCCGACAGGACATAACTATGGCTACACCTTC
once	TRBV6-4	TRBJ1-1	.	CASSDSGAEAFF	TGTGCCAGCAGTGACTCGGGCGCTGAAGCTTTCTTT
many	TRBV4-2	TRBJ2-1	.	CASSQGVPSDNEQFF	TGTGCCAGCAGCCAAGGGGTGCCCTCCGACAATGAGCAGTTCTTC
few	TRBV11-2	TRBJ1-2	TRBD1	CASSSTGTGGYYGYTF	TGTGCCAGCAGCTCGACCGGGACAGGGGGCTACTATGGCTACACCTTC
few	TRBV29-1	TRBJ2-5	.	CSVEELKTQYF	TGCAGCGTTGAAGAGTTAAAGACCCAGTACTTC
few	TRBV7-3	TRBJ2-5	.	CASSPGPIQETQYF	TGTGCCAGCAGCCCGGGACCAATCCAAGAGACCCAGTACTTC
few	TRBV6-6	TRBJ2-3	.	CASSYWAGGADTQYF	TGTGCCAGCAGTTACTGGGCAGGAGGCGCAGATACGCAGTATTTT
.	TRBV4-3	TRBJ1-6	.	CASSQDEGAYNSPLHF	TGCGCCAGCAGCCAAGATGAGGGAGCCTATAATTCACCCCTCCACTTT
.	TRBV7-6	TRBJ1-1	.	CASSFPLHVPNRGTEAFF	TGTGCCAGCAGCTTTCCTCTTCACGTTCCTAATCGTGGCACTGAAGCTTTCTTT
few	TRBV11-2	TRBJ2-2	TRBD2	CASSKGLAGNTGELFF	TGTGCCAGCAGCAAGGGACTAGCGGGGAACACCGGGGAGCTGTTTTTT
.	TRBV6-5	TRBJ2-3	.	CASNRAGSFTDTQYF	TGTGCCAGCAACCGCGCGGGGTCGTTCACAGATACGCAGTATTTT
.	TRBV20-1	TRBJ2-5	TRBD1	CSARSRTGSQTQYF	TGCAGTGCTAGATCCCGGACAGGGTCGCAGACCCAGTACTTC
.	TRBV6-2/TRBV6-3	TRBJ1-2	TRBD1	CASSSRGRGSYGYTF	TGTGCCAGCAGTTCCAGGGGGCGCGGGAGCTATGGCTACACCTTC
few	TRBV27	TRBJ2-5	TRBD2	CASSLHGRVEGETQYF	TGTGCCAGCAGTTTACATGGGAGGGTTGAAGGAGAGACCCAGTACTTC
few	TRBV7-8	TRBJ1-1	TRBD1	CASSSSLQGRADTEAFF	TGTGCCAGCAGCTCATCTTTACAGGGGAGGGCGGACACTGAAGCTTTCTTT
few	TRBV29-1	TRBJ1-1	.	CSVRTDSKNTEAFF	TGCAGCGTTCGGACCGACTCCAAGAACACTGAAGCTTTCTTT
few	TRBV6-5	TRBJ1-1	.	CATSRGGTEAFF	TGTGCCACCTCCCGGGGAGGCACTGAAGCTTTCTTT
.	TRBV19	TRBJ2-3	.	CASSSRGIAQYF	TGTGCCAGTAGTAGCAGGGGAATTGCGCAGTATTTT
few	TRBV15	TRBJ2-5	.	CATSREPGRETQYF	TGTGCCACCAGCAGAGAGCCGGGTAGGGAGACCCAGTACTTC
.	TRBV29-1	TRBJ2-7	.	CSVDGRGAYEQYF	TGCAGCGTTGATGGAAGGGGCGCCTACGAGCAGTACTTC
.	TRBV20-1	TRBJ2-1	TRBD2	CSATGLAGSVEQFF	TGCAGTGCCACGGGACTAGCGGGGTCTGTTGAGCAGTTCTTC
few	TRBV30	TRBJ1-6	TRBD1	CAWSVGQGYSPLHF	TGTGCCTGGAGTGTGGGACAGGGTTATTCACCCCTCCACTTT
.	TRBV30	TRBJ1-2	.	CAWSVVRGGKNGYTF	TGTGCCTGGAGTGTAGTAAGGGGCGGGAAGAATGGCTACACCTTC
.	TRBV29-1	TRBJ2-1	.	CSVEFVAGSSYNEQFF	TGCAGCGTTGAATTCGTCGCGGGGAGCTCCTACAATGAGCAGTTCTTC
few	TRBV6-5	TRBJ1-2	.	CASSYSAQGNYGYTF	TGTGCCAGCAGTTACTCTGCCCAGGGTAACTATGGCTACACCTTC
.	TRBV7-2	TRBJ2-3	.	CASSSLTTDTQYF	TGTGCCAGCAGCTCGCTTACTACAGATACGCAGTATTTT
few	TRBV18	TRBJ1-5	TRBD1	CASSSQGARSNQPQHF	TGTGCCAGCTCATCACAGGGGGCCCGTAGCAATCAGCCCCAGCATTTT
few	TRBV5-1	TRBJ2-3	.	CASSSYYPSTDTQYF	TGCGCCAGCAGCAGCTACTACCCTAGCACAGATACGCAGTATTTT
few	TRBV5-6	TRBJ1-5	.	CASSSRAQPQHF	TGTGCCAGCAGCTCCCGGGCACAGCCCCAGCATTTT
.	TRBV24-1	TRBJ2-2	TRBD1	CATSDSGQGAVELFF	TGTGCCACCAGTGATTCGGGACAGGGGGCCGTGGAGCTGTTTTTT
.	TRBV14	TRBJ2-7	.	CASSKSSYEQYF	TGTGCCAGCAGTAAGAGCTCCTACGAGCAGTACTTC